These 20 T cell receptor beta chains were all obtained from the same sample, sequenced in a study of human T cells and chemical hapten exposure. The time point here: patch test 1, 2 weeks after DPC sensitization. Treatment in this sample: therapeutic diphenylcyclopropenone sensitization with weekly scalp DPC. Each CDR3 protein gets one entry after TCRdb re-called the RACE reads with MiXCR. The repertoire includes fewer than 400,000 distinct CDR3 sequences, about 7% of them detected once, and 7.5% to 9% sits in the top ten. The input for sequencing was whole blood, taken in connection with sensitization to the hapten diphenylcyclopropenone (DPC). The receptor set was obtained from a woman under 30 with alopecia areata. Some clones in this sample may be carry-over from other donors' samples.

The table lists this clonotype with a few counts. J is TRBJ2-5 and V is TRBV6-1, with 8 positions matching TRBD1. Germline CDR1 is MNHNS and CDR2 is SASEGT. V lost 10 bases, J lost 3 bases, and 7 bases stayed unmatched. The CDR3 is 13 residues long. CDR3 nucleotide sequence: TGTGCCACCATACCGACAGGGGAAGAGACCCAGTACTTC. This translates into CATIPTGEETQYF.

This clonotype was counted ten times or more. The chain recombines TRBV20-1 with TRBJ1-4; tentatively, D is TRBD1 (6 bases). V was shortened by 0 bases and J by 7 bases, with 21 bases between the two germline ends. The CDR3 sequence is 17 residues long. CDR1 is DFQATT, CDR2 SNEGSKA, per germline (reference sequence). The chain's CDR3 is CSAREGIGSTGSEKLFF. CDR3 coding DNA: TGCAGTGCTAGAGAGGGCATAGGATCGACAGGCAGTGAAAAACTGTTTTTT.

At least ten counts were recorded for this clonotype. The gene calls are TRBV4-3 and TRBJ1-6, with D possibly matching TRBD1 (5 bases). This CDR3 has 16 residues. The V and J ends lost 0 bases and 10 bases respectively, with 16 bases between them. Germline CDR1 reads LGHNA; CDR2 reads YSLEER. Here the CDR3 DNA reads TGCGCCAGCAGCCAAGAAGAGGGCCAGGGCGGCTCACCCCTCCACTTT. It codes for CASSQEEGQGGSPLHF.

V and J are TRBV6-5 and TRBJ1-5; no clear D gene. The CDR3 covers 13 residues. Trimming shortened V by 6 bases and J by 0 bases, and 6 bases separated the two germline ends. Germline V lookup: CDR1 MNHEY, CDR2 SVGAGI. The CDR3 region is CASRGHSNQPQHF. The DNA for the CDR3 is TGTGCCAGCAGGGGCCATAGCAATCAGCCCCAGCATTTT.

The CDR3 DNA reads TGCAGTGCTAGAGATCTTACAGGTCTAGATGGGGGCTACACCTTC. Translated: CSARDLTGLDGGYTF. The V call is TRBV20-1, the J call TRBJ1-2; a weak D match, TRBD1 (5 bases). This CDR3 contains 15 residues. The germline V and J ends were trimmed by 0 bases and 8 bases, with 19 bases remaining between them. CDR1 is DFQATT and CDR2 is SNEGSKA in the germline V gene (reference sequence).

J is TRBJ2-7 and V is TRBV18; possible D gene TRBD1, 5 bases. The CDR3 loop spans 16 amino acids. Trimming shortened V by 3 bases and J by 3 bases, and 18 bases separated the two germline ends. CDR1 and CDR2 (germline): KGHSH, LQKENI. The CDR3 region has the DNA TGTGCCAGCTCACCGTCTACAGGAGCAGGGTTCTACGAGCAGTACTTC. This translates into CASSPSTGAGFYEQYF.

This clonotype was seen at least ten times. V and J are TRBV9 and TRBJ2-5, with 10 bases lining up with TRBD2. CDR3 length equals 16 residues. J gave up 2 bases and V 2 bases, and 6 bases lay outside the gene matches. Per the germline V gene, CDR1 is SGDLS and CDR2 is YYNGEE. The CDR3 spells CASSVAGTSVQETQYF. In nucleotides, the CDR3 is TGTGCCAGCAGCGTGGCCGGGACTAGCGTGCAAGAGACCCAGTACTTC.

This clonotype has a handful of counts. The gene calls are TRBV7-2 and TRBJ2-6; no firm D call. The V end was cut by 2 bases, the J end by 2 bases, with 10 bases between. The germline gives CDR1 SGHTA, CDR2 FQGNSA. The CDR3 totals 16 residues. DNA of the CDR3: TGTGCCAGCAGCTTATTGGCCCACACTGGGGCCAACGTCCTGACTTTC. Its protein product is CASSLLAHTGANVLTF. Combining the CDR3 with reference TRBV7-2 and TRBJ2-6 gives the whole variable domain GAGVSQSPSNKVTEKGKDVELRCDPISGHTALYWYRQSLGQGLEFLIYFQGNSAPDKSGLPSDRFSAERTGGSVSTLTIQRTQQEDSAVYLCASSLLAHTGANVLTFGAGSRLTVL.

This clonotype has ten or more counts. V is TRBV18 and J is TRBJ2-3, with D tentatively TRBD2 (6 bases). The CDR3 is 13 amino acids. Trimming left V 6 bases short and J 4 bases short, with 11 bases between. Germline CDR1 KGHSH, CDR2 LQKENI. In nucleotides, the CDR3 is TGTGCCAGCTCCCCCAGGGAGGCAGATACGCAGTATTTT. Translation gives CASSPREADTQYF. Full variable domain (rest looked up from reference TRBV18 and TRBJ2-3): NAGVMQNPRHLVRRRGQEARLRCSPMKGHSHVYWYRQLPEEGLKFMVYLQKENIIDESGMPKERFSAEFPKEGPSILRIQQVVRGDSAAYFCASSPREADTQYFGPGTRLTVL.

This clonotype came up a few times. The gene calls are TRBV29-1 and TRBJ2-1; D is perhaps TRBD1 or TRBD2 (6 bases each). The CDR3 totals 13 residues. V shed 4 bases and J shed 8 bases, with 15 bases lying between them. Germline values: CDR1 SQVTM, CDR2 ANQGSEA. The CDR3 is CSVGGGGNDEQFF. The DNA of the CDR3 is TGCAGCGTTGGCGGAGGGGGGAACGATGAGCAGTTCTTC.

This clonotype was counted many times. J is TRBJ2-5 and V is TRBV6-5; D might be TRBD1 or TRBD2, each matching 5 bases. Germline values: CDR1 MNHEY, CDR2 SVGAGI. The CDR3 totals 16 residues. Trimming took off 0 bases at V and 4 bases at J, with 15 bases between the two ends. DNA of the CDR3: TGTGCCAGCAGTTACTCTACGGACACCGGAGGAGAGACCCAGTACTTC. Translating it yields CASSYSTDTGGETQYF.

The CDR3 sequence: CASSLTGGFGTEAFF. In DNA form, the CDR3 reads TGTGCCAGCAGCTTGACAGGGGGCTTTGGGACTGAAGCTTTCTTT. The chain is built from TRBV5-5 and TRBJ1-1; 9 bases agree with TRBD1. The CDR3 spans 15 residues. The trim removed 1 base at V and 5 bases at J, leaving 6 bases unmatched. CDR1 and CDR2 from the germline V gene are SGHKS and YYEKEE (reference sequence).

This CDR3 reads CASSPGYQQIHNNEKLFF. The CDR3 DNA reads as TGTGCCAGCAGTCCAGGGTATCAACAAATCCACAATAATGAAAAACTGTTTTTT. The rearrangement links TRBV12-3 or TRBV12-4 to TRBJ1-4, with D tentatively TRBD1 (5 bases). The CDR3 is 18 residues long. Trimming removed 5 bases from V and 4 bases from J, with 23 bases in between.

This clonotype was seen more than once but under ten times. This chain links TRBV20-1 with TRBJ1-1; TRBD1 matches at 11 bases. CDR1 and CDR2 from the germline V gene are DFQATT and SNEGSKA (reference sequence). V lost 6 bases and J lost 0; bases outside the gene matches: 3. The CDR3 runs to 14 residues. This chain's CDR3 is CSARTGGVNTEAFF. The CDR3 region has the DNA TGCAGTGCGCGGACAGGGGGCGTGAACACTGAAGCTTTCTTT.

In this sample, this clonotype turned up many times. The rearrangement links TRBV10-3 to TRBJ2-7, with D perhaps assigned TRBD1 or TRBD2 (5 bases each). The length of the CDR3 is 13 residues. Between the trimmed V and J ends, which lost 4 bases and 0 bases, there was a span of 7 bases. The germline V gene encodes CDR1 ENHRY and CDR2 SYGVKD. Here the CDR3 reads CAISAGTSYEQYF. CDR3 nucleotide sequence: TGTGCCATCAGTGCCGGGACCTCCTACGAGCAGTACTTC.

CDR3 DNA sequence: TGTGCCATCGAATCCACGACAGGGGATACGCAGTATTTT. This sequence encodes CAIESTTGDTQYF. This rearrangement joins TRBV10-3 to TRBJ2-3; 7 nucleotides line up with TRBD1. The CDR3 consists of 13 residues. Per the germline V gene, CDR1 is ENHRY and CDR2 is SYGVKD. V dropped 8 bases and J dropped 6; count of bases not matched to a gene: 8.

This clonotype has ten or more counts. The chain uses TRBV5-4 and TRBJ2-3; TRBD1 aligns across 7 bases. Trimming cost V 3 bases and J 0 bases; bases outside gene matches: 4. Germline V gene lookup returns CDR1 SGHNT and CDR2 YYREEE (reference sequence). The CDR3 is made up of 15 amino acids. CDR3 residues: CASSSRQGSTDTQYF. CDR3 sequence (DNA): TGTGCCAGCAGCTCGCGACAGGGAAGCACAGATACGCAGTATTTT.

The chain has TRBV18 and TRBJ2-7, with 8 bases that match TRBD1. V was clipped by 5 bases and J by 8 bases; unmatched bases: 14. CDR3 length equals 15 residues. CDR1 and CDR2 from the germline V gene are KGHSH and LQKENI. The chain's CDR3 is CASSGRTGTGEQQYF. The CDR3 region has the DNA TGTGCCAGCTCAGGACGGACCGGGACAGGTGAGCAGCAGTACTTC. The complete variable domain, with remaining parts taken from reference TRBV18 and TRBJ2-7, reads NAGVMQNPRHLVRRRGQEARLRCSPMKGHSHVYWYRQLPEEGLKFMVYLQKENIIDESGMPKERFSAEFPKEGPSILRIQQVVRGDSAAYFCASSGRTGTGEQQYFGPGTRLTVT.

This clonotype was recorded many times. The chain carries TRBV7-3 and TRBJ2-1; 7 bases match TRBD1. Germline loops: CDR1 SGHTA, CDR2 FQGTGA. The CDR3 contains 15 residues. The J segment lost 5 bases and the V segment lost 3 bases, leaving 7 bases of the junction unmatched. The CDR3 loop is CASSFRQGMNNEQFF. In DNA, the CDR3 is TGTGCCAGCAGCTTTCGACAGGGAATGAACAATGAGCAGTTCTTC.

A few counts support this clonotype. The chain joins TRBV15 to TRBJ1-1; D possibly corresponds to TRBD1 (6 bases). Trimming cost V 0 bases and J 5 bases, with 13 bases left between them. Looked up from germline, CDR1 is LNHNV and CDR2 is YYDKDF (reference sequence). The CDR3 is made up of 15 amino acids. CDR3 sequence: CATSREVRGGTEAFF. The DNA of the CDR3 is TGTGCCACCAGCAGAGAGGTGCGAGGGGGAACTGAAGCTTTCTTT.